These 6 T cell receptor beta chains originate from one sample sequenced in a study of a mutant IDH1 vaccine in newly diagnosed glioma. Repertoires were generated with immunoSEQ multiplex PCR, while TCRdb's copy carries only in-frame clones and drops some. The sample has about 44,000 clones, approximately 81% seen once. These receptors have no known antigen. Documented time point: week 35, safety follow-up. The content of each vaccine dose was 300 ug of mutant IDH1 20-mer peptide, and topical imiquimod accompanied it. Sequenced material: PBMCs, taken from a glioma patient whose treatment included an IDH1 peptide vaccine. The receptors derive from a woman aged 40 to 55 with glioma. Some clones in this sample may be carry-over from other donors' samples.

The chain carries TRBV14 and TRBJ1-1, with D tentatively TRBD1 (5 bases). Germline V CDR1 and CDR2: SGHDN, FVKESK. Trimming removed 4 bases at V and 5 bases at J, with 26 bases between. This CDR3 region has 18 residues. In DNA, the CDR3 is TGTGCCAGCAGCCCCCTTTTGCAGGGTATGATGCGTTGGACTGAAGCTTTCTTT. This encodes CASSPLLQGMMRWTEAFF.

This chain connects TRBV5-1 to TRBJ2-3; 13 positions agree with TRBD2. Per germline, CDR1 SGHRS and CDR2 YFSETQ. Trimming cost V 3 bases and J 2 bases; bases outside gene matches: 6. The CDR3 spans 17 residues. The CDR3 is CASSSGLAGAPTDTQYF. As DNA, the CDR3 is TGCGCCAGCAGCTCCGGACTAGCGGGGGCCCCCACAGATACGCAGTATTTT. Based on the CDR3 plus reference TRBV5-1 and TRBJ2-3, the full variable domain is KAGVTQTPRYLIKTRGQQVTLSCSPISGHRSVSWYQQTPGQGLQFLFEYFSETQRNKGNFPGRFSGRQFSNSRSEMNVSTLELGDSALYLCASSSGLAGAPTDTQYFGPGTRLTVL.

The chain couples TRBV4-3 to TRBJ2-4, with TRBD2 matching over 7 bases. The V gene's germline CDR1 is LGHNA and CDR2 YSLEER. The CDR3 loop spans 14 amino acids. The ends lost 1 base at V and 6 bases at J; junction bases unmatched: 3. CDR3 loop: CASSQVGEGNIQYF. The CDR3, as DNA: TGCGCCAGCAGCCAAGTGGGGGAGGGAAACATTCAGTACTTC.

The chain combines TRBV2 with TRBJ2-1; TRBD1 is a possible D gene (5 bases). V was trimmed by 6 bases and J by 5 bases, leaving 14 bases between them. Looked up from germline, CDR1 is SNHLY and CDR2 is FYNNEI. The CDR3 spans 14 residues. The CDR3 DNA follows: TGTGCCAGCAGCCTGGACACGACCCACAATGAGCAGTTCTTC. The encoded protein is CASSLDTTHNEQFF.

The V and J genes are TRBV7-2 and TRBJ1-5; tentatively, D is TRBD1 (6 bases). The CDR3 contains 16 residues. From germline, CDR1 is SGHTA and CDR2 FQGNSA. V lost 3 bases, J lost 3 bases, and 15 bases lay in between. For the CDR3, the DNA is TGTGCCAGCAGCTTCAGGTCAGGGGTATTCAATCAGCCCCAGCATTTT. Protein: CASSFRSGVFNQPQHF. Full variable domain (missing parts from reference TRBV7-2 and TRBJ1-5): GAGVSQSPSNKVTEKGKDVELRCDPISGHTALYWYRQSLGQGLEFLIYFQGNSAPDKSGLPSDRFSAERTGGSVSTLTIQRTQQEDSAVYLCASSFRSGVFNQPQHFGDGTRLSIL.

This chain connects TRBV9 to TRBJ2-3; D is perhaps TRBD1 (6 bases). The CDR3 is 15 residues long. Germline V gene sequence: CDR1 SGDLS, CDR2 YYNGEE. Trimming took 5 bases from V and 1 from J, leaving 14 bases between them. The CDR3 region has the DNA TGTGCCAGCAGTGCCGTGGGGGCCGGCACAGATACGCAGTATTTT. Amino acid sequence: CASSAVGAGTDTQYF.